These T cell receptor beta chains were read from a single sample in a study of blood T cell repertoires in COVID-19. Clones were read by immunoSEQ multiplex PCR, and TCRdb kept only the in-frame ones, dropping some. Among 40,000 to 55,000 clones listed, about 92% were seen once. What was sequenced was peripheral blood. The receptors were gathered from a man aged 50 to 59 with COVID-19, enrolled during active disease. Both conserved end residues are part of each CDR3. The order of the fields is V gene, clone size, J gene, D gene, CDR3 DNA, CDR3 protein. D genes are given only for firm matches. Only part of the rows carry a size: once, few, many, or a class if the clone is expanded.

>TRBV2|few|TRBJ2-5|TRBD1
TGTGCCAGCAGCGACAGGGACCAAGAGACCCAGTACTTC
CASSDRDQETQYF
>TRBV30|-|TRBJ2-3|-
TGTGCCTGGAGCAATAGGGGTGGACGCCTTACGCAGTATTTT
CAWSNRGGRLTQYF
>TRBV12-5|-|TRBJ1-2|-
TGTGCTAGTGGTTTTTGGGGGCATGGCTACACCTTC
CASGFWGHGYTF
>TRBV3-1/TRBV3-2|-|TRBJ1-1|-
TGTGCCAGCAGCAACCCAGGGTTCACTGAAGCTTTCTTT
CASSNPGFTEAFF
>TRBV7-9|-|TRBJ1-1|-
TGTGCCAGCAGCTGGAGGAAGAACACTGAAGCTTTCTTT
CASSWRKNTEAFF
>TRBV6-5|once|TRBJ2-7|TRBD1
TGTGCCAGCAACTCACAGGGGTTCGAGCAGTACTTC
CASNSQGFEQYF
>TRBV30|-|TRBJ1-2|-
TGTGCCTGGAGTCAGGGAGGCCATGGCTACACCTTC
CAWSQGGHGYTF
>TRBV6-1|-|TRBJ2-1|TRBD2
TGTGCCAGCAGTGACCATAGCGGGAAGGGTTTCAATGAGCAGTTCTTC
CASSDHSGKGFNEQFF
>TRBV29-1|-|TRBJ1-1|-
TGCAGCGCCGCAACCGGGGGAAACACTGAAGCTTTCTTT
CSAATGGNTEAFF
>TRBV7-2|-|TRBJ2-1|TRBD2
TGTGCCAGCAGCTTAGAGGGACTAGCGGGAGTCGGTTTTTACAATGAGCAGTTCTTC
CASSLEGLAGVGFYNEQFF
>TRBV6-5|-|TRBJ1-2|-
TGTGCCAGCAGTCCCCTTTCGGGGAGGTATGGCTACACCTTC
CASSPLSGRYGYTF
>TRBV14|-|TRBJ2-7|-
TGTGCCAGCAGCGTACTGGGCTTCCACGAGCAGTACTTC
CASSVLGFHEQYF
>TRBV19|-|TRBJ1-2|TRBD1
TGTGCCAGTAGAGGGACAGGGAACTATGGCTACACCTTC
CASRGTGNYGYTF
>TRBV12-3/TRBV12-4|-|TRBJ1-5|-
TGTGCCAGCAGTCCGAACAGGGATCAGCCCCAGCATTTT
CASSPNRDQPQHF
>TRBV18|-|TRBJ1-1|-
TGTGCCAGCTCACCCGCCCCCGGGGACACTGAAGCTTTCTTT
CASSPAPGDTEAFF